This is a list of T cell receptor beta chains from one sample in a study of OX40 agonist ivuxolimab in advanced cancers. The table came from immunoSEQ multiplex PCR; TCRdb's copy has only in-frame clones and leaves some out. Here the sample spans 60,000 to 70,000 clones, around 87% being singletons. This material consisted of CD4+ or CD8+ T cells sorted from blood, taken in a trial of the OX40 agonist ivuxolimab. The receptors were sampled from an adult with an advanced solid tumor such as melanoma, head and neck, liver or kidney cancer. The CDR3 runs from the conserved cysteine through the conserved F or W.

V gene	CDR3 length	CDR3 protein
TRBV2	15	CASRADGWRTDTQYF
TRBV19	13	CASSAQGDETQYF
TRBV7-2	15	CASSSWTDSTDTQYF
TRBV2	11	CASRVPGQGGF
TRBV6-1	11	CASSEVDTQYF
TRBV28	15	CASRPTSGGQYEQYF
TRBV19	17	CASSSRDRGLGANVLTF
TRBV11-1	14	CASSDRGRPGELFF
TRBV9	16	CASSPLTGTNTGELFF
TRBV7-8	16	CASSLAGRGWGTEAFF
TRBV7-9	15	CASSLGAGGIHEQYF
TRBV27	13	CASRGQNGETQYF
TRBV10-1	13	CASSPGPNQPQHF
TRBV27	13	CASSRGSYNEQFF
TRBV11-2	13	CASSFEGGYEQYF
TRBV6-1	16	CASSEAGSSSLYGYTF
TRBV7-2	16	CASSLGSGGVYNEQFF
TRBV5-6	16	CASSSTGTAFNQPQHF
TRBV7-9	15	CASSIGTVSYNEQFF
TRBV4-3	17	CASSPGAGWGDTGELFF
TRBV7-3	16	CASSPLDRGSTDTQYF
TRBV19	14	CASTPRGINQPQHF
TRBV21-1	19	CASSFRTGGKMSSYNEQFF
TRBV7-2	14	CASSLEDLLYGYTF
TRBV7-8	16	CASSYRGTGAGSPLHF
TRBV9	14	CASSVGSGEETQYF
TRBV28	14	CASSLGGLDNEQFF
TRBV15	13	CATSRVLADTQYF
TRBV4-1	19	CASSLLATGALSGANVLTF
TRBV6-4	15	CASRRIAGDYNEQFF
TRBV28	15	CASRPGGANTGELFF
TRBV19	15	CASSRTSGMSDTQYF
TRBV6-6	13	CASSQTSYNEQFF
TRBV18	14	CASSPSERGDTQYF
TRBV29-1	13	CSVAGASDSPLHF
TRBV7-2	12	CASSYRNEKLFF
TRBV6-5	14	CASSYLGTQETQYF
TRBV18	13	CASSPQGANEQFF
TRBV28	16	CASSPPRQGVNYGYTF
TRBV7-2	16	CASSLDRGLAKNIQYF
TRBV18	12	CASSSYTDTQYF
TRBV6-5	15	CASSRVAGGVETQYF
TRBV6-6	15	CASSRTSGGPDTQYF
TRBV30	13	CAWSVDGYQPQHF
TRBV18	13	CASSPGDGETQYF
TRBV18	15	CASSPPGPLKETQYF
TRBV29-1	18	CSVALTLAGGGGSYEQYF
TRBV18	16	CASSLKAGKNTGELFF
TRBV12-5	15	CASGSAVGALNEQFF